This TCR beta chain was found in a study of regulatory T cells in long-lasting Graves disease. Indicated time point: newly diagnosed GD, antithyroid drugs for less than 3 months. There was RNA extracted from PBMCs, and the TCR library was made from it. In this cohort, patients came from an endocrinology department located in Xi'an, China. This clonotype was seen a few times. V was clipped by 0 bases and J by 15 bases, with 9 bases between them. This CDR3 is built from 11 residues. Looked up from germline, CDR1 is LGHDT and CDR2 is YNNKEL (reference sequence). The TCR beta library used iRepertoire HTBI primers with Arm-PCR amplification of CDR3. Each CDR3 protein is one row after TCRdb ran MiXCR on the multiplex PCR reads. The table includes fewer than 650,000 distinct CDR3 sequences, about 15% detected once. This sample also belongs to another study, concerning T cells in Graves' hyperthyroidism and ophthalmopathy. From that paper: Using the HTBI primer set, a first-round RT-PCR was run on the TCR CDR3.

V is TRBV3-1 and J is TRBJ2-1; D is uncertain. The starting material was peripheral blood mononuclear cells (PBMCs), obtained at new diagnosis, from a patient treated with antithyroid drugs. The sequence was obtained from a woman under 40 with Graves disease. The CDR3 protein is CASSQEGSRFF. The CDR3 coding sequence is TGTGCCAGCAGCCAAGAAGGCTCCAGGTTCTTC.